Below, 20 T cell receptor beta chains from the same sample are listed, as sequenced in a study of blood T cell repertoires in COVID-19. This table comes from immunoSEQ multiplex PCR, and its TCRdb copy is limited to in-frame clones, with some not included. The sample contains some 50,000 clones, around four fifths of which appear only once. Sequenced input: peripheral blood. The receptors were gathered from a man in his 70s with acute or convalescent COVID-19.

This clone was seen just once. The chain employs TRBV2 and TRBJ2-3; D possibly corresponds to TRBD2 (5 bases). Between the trimmed V and J ends, which lost 6 bases and 10 bases, there was a span of 14 bases. The CDR3 extends over 12 amino acids. Germline CDR1 is SNHLY and CDR2 is FYNNEI. CDR3 DNA sequence: TGTGCCAGCAGCTCAAGTCGGGATGCGCAGTATTTT. Amino acid sequence: CASSSSRDAQYF.

This chain joins TRBV19 and TRBJ2-7; 10 positions match TRBD2. CDR3 size: 15 residues. Trimming cost V 5 bases and J 4 bases; bases outside gene matches: 8. The V gene's germline CDR1 is LNHDA and CDR2 SQIVND (reference sequence). As DNA, the CDR3 is TGTGCCAGTAGTGCTCTAGCGGGAGCCCCATACGAGCAGTACTTC. Its protein product is CASSALAGAPYEQYF. Full variable domain (remainder filled in from reference TRBV19 and TRBJ2-7): DGGITQSPKYLFRKEGQNVTLSCEQNLNHDAMYWYRQDPGQGLRLIYYSQIVNDFQKGDIAEGYSVSREKKESFPLTVTSAQKNPTAFYLCASSALAGAPYEQYFGPGTRLTVT.

This chain uses TRBV29-1 with TRBJ2-1, with 8 nucleotides matching TRBD2. J lost 3 bases, V lost 6 bases, and 7 bases had no gene match. This CDR3 region has 14 residues. CDR1 SQVTM and CDR2 ANQGSEA come from the germline V gene. The CDR3 DNA sequence: TGCAGCGTGCGGGGGGCTAGCGGCTACAATGAGCAGTTCTTC. Amino acid sequence: CSVRGASGYNEQFF.

The V call is TRBV6-5, the J call TRBJ2-5, with D perhaps matching TRBD2 (5 bases). From germline, CDR1 is MNHEY and CDR2 SVGAGI. The length of the CDR3 is 15 residues. Between the trimmed V and J ends, which lost 0 bases and 2 bases, there was a span of 10 bases. CDR3 sequence: CASSYSPRGQETQYF. The CDR3 region has the DNA TGTGCCAGCAGTTACTCCCCTAGAGGGCAAGAGACCCAGTACTTC.

This clone has just one count. The V call is TRBV28, the J call TRBJ1-2; possibly TRBD1 for D (6 bases). The CDR3 is 14 residues long. Trimming removed 2 bases at V and 8 bases at J, with 15 bases between. The germline V gene encodes CDR1 MDHEN and CDR2 SYDVKM. CDR3 residues: CASSLGLGARGYTF. As DNA, the CDR3 is TGTGCCAGCAGTTTAGGCTTGGGGGCGCGGGGCTACACCTTC.

This chain's CDR3 is CASSLGGDQETQYF. The DNA for the CDR3 is TGTGCCAGCAGCTTAGGGGGGGACCAAGAGACCCAGTACTTC. The gene calls are TRBV7-2 and TRBJ2-5, with a weak D call TRBD2 (6 bases). Germline V gives CDR1 SGHTA, CDR2 FQGNSA. V shed 1 base and J shed 0 bases, with 6 bases lying between them. The CDR3 loop spans 14 amino acids.

The table lists this clone with a few counts. The rearrangement joins TRBV7-6 to TRBJ1-1; 7 nucleotides match TRBD1. V lost 1 base, J lost 11 bases, and 4 bases stayed unmatched. The CDR3 has 12 residues. Germline V gene data show CDR1 as SGHVS and CDR2 as FNYEAQ. The CDR3 is CASSLVGGQAFF. The CDR3 DNA reads TGTGCCAGCAGCTTAGTCGGGGGACAGGCTTTCTTT.

The chain has TRBV29-1 and TRBJ1-1; perhaps TRBD1 as D (6 bases). The CDR3 totals 14 residues. Germline loops: CDR1 SQVTM, CDR2 ANQGSEA. Trimming cost V 5 bases and J 4 bases, with 17 bases left between them. CDR3 nucleotide sequence: TGCAGCGTTCGTTACGGACAGACGAGCACTGAAGCTTTCTTT. Translating gives CSVRYGQTSTEAFF.

The genes are TRBV5-6 and TRBJ2-2; tentative D call: TRBD1 (6 bases). Germline V gives CDR1 SGHDT, CDR2 YYEEEE. The V end was cut by 0 bases, the J end by 9 bases, with 12 bases between. The CDR3 is 14 residues long. CDR3 in amino acids: CASSLGTAYRELFF. DNA for the CDR3: TGTGCCAGCAGCTTGGGGACAGCTTACCGGGAGCTGTTTTTT.

V and J are TRBV7-9 and TRBJ1-5; D is ambiguous. Germline CDR1 SEHNR, CDR2 FQNEAQ (reference sequence). This CDR3 has 13 amino acids. V lost 5 bases, J lost 3 bases, and 8 bases lay in between. This chain's CDR3 is CASSLNNNQPQHF. Written as DNA, the CDR3 is TGTGCCAGCAGCCTTAATAACAATCAGCCCCAGCATTTT.

The chain uses TRBV7-8 and TRBJ1-1; no definite D call. The germline gives CDR1 SGHVS, CDR2 FQNEAQ. The CDR3 spans 13 residues. V gave up 5 bases and J gave up 1 base, with 8 bases separating them. The CDR3 sequence is CASSEQPNTEAFF. The CDR3 DNA sequence: TGTGCCAGCAGCGAGCAACCGAACACTGAAGCTTTCTTT.

The V gene is TRBV4-1, the J gene TRBJ1-2, with TRBD1 matching 10 bases. With 2 bases clipped from V and 4 bases from J, the junction kept 1 base outside the gene matches. The CDR3 is made up of 14 amino acids. Germline-derived CDR1 and CDR2 are MGHRA and YSYEKL. CDR3 sequence (DNA): TGCGCCAGCAGCCAAAGACAGGGGGCCTATGGCTACACCTTC. It codes for CASSQRQGAYGYTF.

The chain uses TRBV7-9 and TRBJ2-2, with 10 positions matching TRBD1. Germline assignment: CDR1 SEHNR and CDR2 FQNEAQ (reference sequence). The CDR3 runs 15 residues. V shed 4 bases and J 6 bases; nucleotides not matched to a gene: 5. CDR3 sequence: CASSSGQGLAGELFF. DNA for the CDR3: TGTGCCAGCAGCTCGGGACAGGGGCTTGCCGGGGAGCTGTTTTTT.

This sequence joins TRBV7-7 and TRBJ1-4, with 7 bases matching TRBD1. The CDR3 length is 15 residues. The germline V gene has CDR1 SSHAT and CDR2 FNYEAQ (reference sequence). Losses at the gene ends were 1 base for V and 7 bases for J; bases not matched to a gene: 6. The CDR3 sequence: CASSLDQGVFEKLFF. CDR3 DNA sequence: TGTGCCAGCAGCTTAGACCAGGGGGTGTTTGAAAAACTGTTTTTT.

This chain links TRBV25-1 with TRBJ2-1; a weak D match, TRBD2 (6 bases). The V end was cut by 5 bases, the J end by 4 bases, with 15 bases between. Germline CDR1 is MGHDK and CDR2 is SYGVNS. This CDR3 is 15 amino acids long. CDR3 residues: CASSSRDGRYNEQFF. The CDR3 coding sequence is TGTGCCAGCAGTTCCCGGGACGGGAGATACAATGAGCAGTTCTTC. The variable domain in full, with the rest retrieved from reference TRBV25-1 and TRBJ2-1, is EADIYQTPRYLVIGTGKKITLECSQTMGHDKMYWYQQDPGMELHLIHYSYGVNSTEKGDLSSESTVSRIRTEHFPLTLESARPSHTSQYLCASSSRDGRYNEQFFGPGTRLTVL.

The genes are TRBV5-6 and TRBJ2-6; D unclear. This CDR3 is 18 amino acids long. Germline V gives CDR1 SGHDT, CDR2 YYEEEE. Trimming left V 4 bases short and J 4 bases short, with 21 bases between. The CDR3 DNA is TGTGCCAGCAGCCCGTATGGGCAAATAAATTCCGGGGCCAACGTCCTGACTTTC. Translation gives CASSPYGQINSGANVLTF. Full variable domain (rest looked up from reference TRBV5-6 and TRBJ2-6): DAGVTQSPTHLIKTRGQQVTLRCSPKSGHDTVSWYQQALGQGPQFIFQYYEEEERQRGNFPDRFSGHQFPNYSSELNVNALLLGDSALYLCASSPYGQINSGANVLTFGAGSRLTVL.

This chain connects TRBV5-4 to TRBJ2-5; 9 nucleotides align to TRBD2. With 2 bases clipped from V and 2 bases from J, the junction kept 4 bases outside the gene matches. Germline loops: CDR1 SGHNT, CDR2 YYREEE (reference sequence). CDR3 length: 15 amino acids. The CDR3: CASSFGAGGQETQYF. The CDR3, as DNA: TGTGCCAGCAGCTTCGGAGCGGGGGGTCAAGAGACCCAGTACTTC.

This chain links TRBV6-2 or TRBV6-3 with TRBJ2-1; TRBD2 matches at 7 bases. CDR1 is MNHEY and CDR2 is SVGEGT in the germline V gene. J gave up 10 bases and V 6 bases, and 9 bases lay outside the gene matches. This CDR3 is 13 amino acids long. This chain's CDR3 is CASSILATQEQFF. Written as DNA, the CDR3 is TGTGCCAGCAGCATACTAGCGACACAGGAGCAGTTCTTC.

This clone came up a few times. The chain joins TRBV24-1 to TRBJ1-2; 8 bases agree with TRBD1. The CDR3 sequence is 15 residues long. CDR1 KGHDR and CDR2 SFDVKD come from the germline V gene. The V segment lost 8 bases and the J segment 2 bases; nucleotides outside the gene matches: 9. The CDR3: CATNTGTGGNYGYTF. The CDR3 DNA sequence: TGTGCCACCAACACCGGGACAGGTGGGAACTATGGCTACACCTTC.

This clone was recorded only once. The chain employs TRBV5-1 and TRBJ1-4; D is possibly TRBD1 (5 bases). The V and J ends lost 4 bases and 5 bases respectively, with 12 bases between them. CDR3 size: 14 residues. From germline, CDR1 is SGHRS and CDR2 YFSETQ. CDR3: CASSPSPGNEKLFF. The CDR3 nucleotides read TGCGCCAGCAGCCCCTCACCAGGGAATGAAAAACTGTTTTTT.